These 21 T cell receptor beta chains originate from one sample sequenced in a study of cytomegalovirus exposure and HLA in healthy donors. Clones were sequenced by immunoSEQ multiplex PCR, and TCRdb holds only the in-frame ones, with some missing. The sample lists 250,000 to 350,000 clones, around 86% occurring once. Sample: PBMCs. These receptors were obtained from a woman aged 18-29 years in good health and CMV-seronegative.

Note on this clone: Other DNA sequences from this sample encode an identical CDR3 as well. This rearrangement joins TRBV28 to TRBJ2-7, with D hard to call. The CDR3 loop spans 11 amino acids. Germline V gene sequence: CDR1 MDHEN, CDR2 SYDVKM. Trimming removed 5 bases at V and 2 bases at J, with 4 bases between. The CDR3 loop reads CASSQTYEQYF. For the CDR3, the DNA is TGTGCCAGCAGTCAAACCTACGAGCAGTACTTC. The full variable domain, in which reference TRBV28 and TRBJ2-7 provide the parts outside the CDR3, is DVKVTQSSRYLVKRTGEKVFLECVQDMDHENMFWYRQDPGLGLRLIYFSYDVKMKEKGDIPEGYSVSREKKERFSLILESASTNQTSMYLCASSQTYEQYFGPGTRLTVT.

This clone has a handful of counts. This chain links TRBV28 with TRBJ2-7, with 8 bases that match TRBD1. Per the germline V gene, CDR1 is MDHEN and CDR2 is SYDVKM. The junction had 7 bases not matched to a gene; V was cut back by 6 bases and J by 3 bases. The CDR3 runs 14 residues. As DNA, the CDR3 is TGTGCCAGCAGACCATTACAGGGGGTCTACGAGCAGTACTTC. This encodes CASRPLQGVYEQYF.

This sequence joins TRBV29-1 and TRBJ1-1; D uncertain. This CDR3 contains 13 residues. Trimming stripped 4 bases from V and 0 bases from J, with 9 bases between. From germline, CDR1 is SQVTM and CDR2 ANQGSEA. CDR3 bases: TGCAGCGTTGTAGGTAGCATGAACACTGAAGCTTTCTTT. It specifies CSVVGSMNTEAFF.

The V gene is TRBV7-3, the J gene TRBJ2-7, with TRBD2 matching 7 bases. The CDR3 sequence is 13 residues long. Germline lookup yields CDR1 SGHTA and CDR2 FQGTGA. Losses at the gene ends were 6 bases for V and 3 bases for J; bases not matched to a gene: 5. CDR3 residues: CASSLADRYEQYF. CDR3 DNA sequence: TGTGCCAGCAGTCTAGCGGACCGCTACGAGCAGTACTTC.

V and J are TRBV15 and TRBJ2-1, with D possibly matching TRBD2 (6 bases). From germline, CDR1 is LNHNV and CDR2 YYDKDF (reference sequence). The CDR3 has 17 residues. Trimming took 1 base from V and 6 from J, leaving 19 bases between them. Here the CDR3 reads CATSRAPGTGSLNEQFF. The CDR3 nucleotides read TGTGCCACCAGCAGAGCCCCCGGGACTGGCTCCCTCAATGAGCAGTTCTTC.

The chain has TRBV29-1 and TRBJ2-7, with 11 bases lining up with TRBD1. The CDR3 totals 13 residues. Germline CDR1 and CDR2: SQVTM and ANQGSEA. Trimming cost V 4 bases and J 7 bases; bases outside gene matches: 6. The CDR3 loop reads CSVAGQGGGEQYF. CDR3 DNA: TGCAGCGTTGCGGGACAGGGGGGTGGGGAGCAGTACTTC.

The J gene is TRBJ1-3, the V gene TRBV29-1; TRBD1 agrees at 11 bases. The germline V gene encodes CDR1 SQVTM and CDR2 ANQGSEA. V shed 5 bases, J shed 0 bases, and the junction held 6 bases outside the gene matches. This CDR3 comprises 16 residues. The CDR3 nucleotides are TGCAGCGTTTCACGGACAGGGGGCCTCTCTGGAAACACCATATATTTT. This codes for CSVSRTGGLSGNTIYF.

The chain couples TRBV28 to TRBJ1-2; 7 bases map to TRBD1. The length of the CDR3 is 13 residues. Per germline, CDR1 MDHEN and CDR2 SYDVKM. Trimming took 9 bases from V and 3 from J; bases not matched to a gene: 7. CDR3 sequence reads: CASSPGTDYGYTF. The CDR3 DNA sequence: TGTGCCAGTAGTCCCGGGACAGACTATGGCTACACCTTC.

This clone was detected only a few times. The chain is built from TRBV11-2 and TRBJ2-5, with D tentatively TRBD2 (5 bases). The CDR3 runs 14 residues. V gave up 4 bases and J gave up 1 base, with 10 bases separating them. Germline V gives CDR1 SGHAT, CDR2 FQNNGV. CDR3 sequence (DNA): TGTGCCAGCAGCTCCACGACTATCCAAGAGACCCAGTACTTC. Protein: CASSSTTIQETQYF.

The J gene is TRBJ2-7, the V gene TRBV6-5; 10 bases are a match to TRBD1. CDR3 size: 14 residues. The germline V gene encodes CDR1 MNHEY and CDR2 SVGAGI. V shed 0 bases and J 6 bases; nucleotides not matched to a gene: 2. The DNA of the CDR3 is TGTGCCAGCAGTTACTCAAGGACAGGGGGCGAGCAGTACTTC. It is translated as CASSYSRTGGEQYF.

The chain uses TRBV6-6 and TRBJ2-5; 11 bases are shared with TRBD2. Germline V gene lookup returns CDR1 MNHNY and CDR2 SVGAGI (reference sequence). V lost 6 bases, J lost 1 base, and 4 bases stayed unmatched. The CDR3 contains 15 residues. Here the CDR3 reads CASSGTSGFQETQYF. As DNA, the CDR3 is TGTGCCAGCAGCGGGACTAGCGGCTTCCAAGAGACCCAGTACTTC.

This rearrangement joins TRBV28 to TRBJ2-7; TRBD1 aligns across 9 bases. The V gene's germline CDR1 is MDHEN and CDR2 SYDVKM. This CDR3 spans 16 amino acids. V gave up 5 bases and J gave up 2 bases; unmatched junction bases: 10. CDR3 nucleotide sequence: TGTGCCAGCAGTCAACTGGGACAGGGCGCACCCTACGAGCAGTACTTC. Translating it yields CASSQLGQGAPYEQYF.

This chain uses TRBV5-1 with TRBJ2-5, with D possibly TRBD1 on 6 matching bases. The CDR3 sequence is 15 residues long. Germline V gives CDR1 SGHRS, CDR2 YFSETQ. The V and J ends lost 0 bases and 2 bases respectively, with 11 bases between them. CDR3 DNA sequence: TGCGCCAGCAGCTTGGATGGACAGCCACAAGAGACCCAGTACTTC. Its translation is CASSLDGQPQETQYF.

The chain recombines TRBV28 with TRBJ1-4; no clear D. Between the trimmed V and J ends, which lost 4 bases and 0 bases, there was a span of 9 bases. Germline values: CDR1 MDHEN, CDR2 SYDVKM. The CDR3 is 15 amino acids. The DNA for the CDR3 is TGTGCCAGCAGTTCCGCGGCTGCAACTAATGAAAAACTGTTTTTT. This gives the protein CASSSAAATNEKLFF.

This clone was recorded a few times. This rearrangement joins TRBV9 to TRBJ1-1; unclear D gene. Trimming cost V 4 bases and J 4 bases, with 14 bases left between them. The CDR3 has 14 residues. Germline CDR1 and CDR2: SGDLS and YYNGEE. The CDR3 protein is CASSPRGDSTEAFF. CDR3 DNA: TGTGCCAGCAGCCCCCGCGGGGATAGCACTGAAGCTTTCTTT.

The V call is TRBV5-4, the J call TRBJ2-3, with D perhaps TRBD2 (5 bases). The CDR3 extends over 14 amino acids. The germline gives CDR1 SGHNT, CDR2 YYREEE (reference sequence). Trimming stripped 4 bases from V and 6 bases from J, with 15 bases between. CDR3 nucleotides: TGTGCCAGCAGCCTCACTAGTTTAGACGATACGCAGTATTTT. As protein: CASSLTSLDDTQYF.

This rearrangement joins TRBV27 to TRBJ2-7; 11 bases fit TRBD2. The length of the CDR3 is 13 residues. Germline V gene data show CDR1 as MNHEY and CDR2 as SMNVEV (reference sequence). With 8 bases clipped from V and 3 bases from J, the junction kept 3 bases outside the gene matches. Written as DNA, the CDR3 is TGTGCCAGCGGGGGGACTAGCGGCTACGAGCAGTACTTC. Translated: CASGGTSGYEQYF.

This clone was recorded once. The rearrangement links TRBV5-6 to TRBJ2-7; D may be TRBD2 (7 bases). Trimming removed 3 bases at V and 5 bases at J, with 18 bases between. Germline CDR1 reads SGHDT; CDR2 reads YYEEEE. The CDR3 is 15 residues long. In DNA form, the CDR3 reads TGTGCCAGCAGCTCCTCCCGCGGGGGCGGCGACGAGCAGTACTTC. Amino acids: CASSSSRGGGDEQYF.

This chain connects TRBV10-3 to TRBJ2-3; a possible D gene is TRBD1 (6 bases). This CDR3 spans 15 amino acids. V was cut by 2 bases and J by 6 bases, with 15 bases left in between. Germline assignment: CDR1 ENHRY and CDR2 SYGVKD. CDR3 in DNA: TGTGCCATCAGTGAGCCGACAGCCCAGGGGGATACGCAGTATTTT. Translating it yields CAISEPTAQGDTQYF.

V and J are TRBV11-1 and TRBJ2-5; D gene uncertain. Per the germline V gene, CDR1 is SGHAT and CDR2 is FQDESV (reference sequence). The CDR3 contains 14 residues. Trimming pared 5 bases from V and 0 bases from J, leaving 10 bases between. The CDR3 protein is CASSPYTYQETQYF. The CDR3 DNA is TGTGCCAGCAGCCCCTATACGTACCAAGAGACCCAGTACTTC.

The chain joins TRBV4-2 to TRBJ2-7; D ambiguous. CDR1 LGHNA and CDR2 YNFKEQ come from the germline V gene. With 3 bases removed from V and 2 bases from J, the gap between germline ends came to 5 bases. The CDR3 has 12 amino acids. The CDR3 is CASSHGPYEQYF. As DNA, the CDR3 is TGTGCCAGCAGCCACGGTCCCTACGAGCAGTACTTC.